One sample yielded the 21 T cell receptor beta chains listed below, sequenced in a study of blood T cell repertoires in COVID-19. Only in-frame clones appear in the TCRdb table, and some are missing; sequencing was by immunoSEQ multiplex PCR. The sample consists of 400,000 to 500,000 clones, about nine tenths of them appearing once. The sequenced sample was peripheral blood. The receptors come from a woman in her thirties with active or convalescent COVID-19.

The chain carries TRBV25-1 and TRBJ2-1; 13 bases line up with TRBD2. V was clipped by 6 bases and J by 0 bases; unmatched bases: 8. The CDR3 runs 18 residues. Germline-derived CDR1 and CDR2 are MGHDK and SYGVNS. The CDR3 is CASRPGTSGKSSYNEQFF. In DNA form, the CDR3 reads TGTGCCAGCAGACCCGGGACTAGCGGGAAAAGCTCCTACAATGAGCAGTTCTTC.

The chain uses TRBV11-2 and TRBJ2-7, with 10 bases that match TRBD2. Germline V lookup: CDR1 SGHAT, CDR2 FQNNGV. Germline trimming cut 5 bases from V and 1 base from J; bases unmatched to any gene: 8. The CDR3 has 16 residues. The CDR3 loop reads CASSDPGLAKSYEQYF. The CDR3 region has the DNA TGTGCCAGCAGCGACCCGGGACTAGCGAAATCCTACGAGCAGTACTTC.

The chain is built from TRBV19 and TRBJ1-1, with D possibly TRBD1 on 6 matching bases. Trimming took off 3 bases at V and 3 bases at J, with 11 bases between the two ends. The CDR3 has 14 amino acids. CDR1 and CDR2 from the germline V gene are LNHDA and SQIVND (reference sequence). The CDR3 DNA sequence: TGTGCCAGTAGTATCACCGCAGGGGACACTGAAGCTTTCTTT. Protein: CASSITAGDTEAFF.

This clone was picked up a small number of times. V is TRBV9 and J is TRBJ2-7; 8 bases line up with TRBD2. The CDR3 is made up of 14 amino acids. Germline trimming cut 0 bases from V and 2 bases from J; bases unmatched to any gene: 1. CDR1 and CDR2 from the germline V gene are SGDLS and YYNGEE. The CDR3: CASSVGGGPYEQYF. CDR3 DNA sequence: TGTGCCAGCAGCGTAGGCGGGGGGCCCTACGAGCAGTACTTC.

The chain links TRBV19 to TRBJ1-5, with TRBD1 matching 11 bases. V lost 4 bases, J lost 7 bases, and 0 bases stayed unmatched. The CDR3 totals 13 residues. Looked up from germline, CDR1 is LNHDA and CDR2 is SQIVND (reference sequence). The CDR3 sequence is CASSRTGGQPQHF. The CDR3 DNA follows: TGTGCCAGTAGTAGGACAGGGGGCCAGCCCCAGCATTTT.

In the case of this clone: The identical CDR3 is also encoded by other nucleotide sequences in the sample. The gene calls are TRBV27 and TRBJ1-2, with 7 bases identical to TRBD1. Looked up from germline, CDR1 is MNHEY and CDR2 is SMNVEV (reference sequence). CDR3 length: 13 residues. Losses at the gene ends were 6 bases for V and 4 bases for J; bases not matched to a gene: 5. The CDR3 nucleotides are TGTGCCAGCAGCCTACAGGGGTCCTATGGCTACACCTTC. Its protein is CASSLQGSYGYTF.

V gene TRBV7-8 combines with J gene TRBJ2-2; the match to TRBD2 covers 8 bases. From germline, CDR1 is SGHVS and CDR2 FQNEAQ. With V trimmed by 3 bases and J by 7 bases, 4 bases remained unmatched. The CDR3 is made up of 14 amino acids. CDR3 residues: CASSLTSVGGELFF. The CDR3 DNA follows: TGTGCCAGCAGCTTGACTAGCGTGGGCGGGGAGCTGTTTTTT.

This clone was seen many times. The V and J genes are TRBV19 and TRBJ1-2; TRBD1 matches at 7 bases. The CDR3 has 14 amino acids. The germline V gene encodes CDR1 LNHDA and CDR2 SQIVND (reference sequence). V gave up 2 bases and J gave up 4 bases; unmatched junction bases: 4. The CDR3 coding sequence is TGTGCCAGTAGTATAAATCCAGGGGGCTATGGCTACACCTTC. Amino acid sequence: CASSINPGGYGYTF.

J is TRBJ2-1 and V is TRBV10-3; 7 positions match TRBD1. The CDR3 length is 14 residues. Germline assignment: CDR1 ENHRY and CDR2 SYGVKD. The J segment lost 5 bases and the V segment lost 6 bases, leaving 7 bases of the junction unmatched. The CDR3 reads CAIRSGTADNEQFF. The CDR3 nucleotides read TGTGCCATCAGATCCGGGACAGCCGACAATGAGCAGTTCTTC.

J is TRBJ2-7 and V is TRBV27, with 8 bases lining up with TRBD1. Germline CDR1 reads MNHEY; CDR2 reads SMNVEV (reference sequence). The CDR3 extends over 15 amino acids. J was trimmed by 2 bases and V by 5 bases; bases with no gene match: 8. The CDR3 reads CASSPGTGGAYEQYF. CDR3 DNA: TGTGCCAGCAGTCCGGGGACAGGTGGAGCCTACGAGCAGTACTTC.

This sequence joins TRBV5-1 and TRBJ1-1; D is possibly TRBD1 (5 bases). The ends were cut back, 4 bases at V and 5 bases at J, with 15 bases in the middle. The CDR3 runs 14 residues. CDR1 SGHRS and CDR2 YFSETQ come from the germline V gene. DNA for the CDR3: TGCGCCAGCAGCCCTGGGGGGTCATGGACTGAAGCTTTCTTT. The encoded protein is CASSPGGSWTEAFF.

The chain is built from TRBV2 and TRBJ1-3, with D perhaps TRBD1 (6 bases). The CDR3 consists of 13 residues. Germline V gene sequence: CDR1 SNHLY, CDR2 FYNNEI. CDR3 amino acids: CATGQSSGNTIYF. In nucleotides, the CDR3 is TGTGCGACCGGACAGAGCTCTGGAAACACCATATATTTT.

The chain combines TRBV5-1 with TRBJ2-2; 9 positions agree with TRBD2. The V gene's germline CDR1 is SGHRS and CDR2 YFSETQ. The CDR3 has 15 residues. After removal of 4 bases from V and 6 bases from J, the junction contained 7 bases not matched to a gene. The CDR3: CASSLQREVPGELFF. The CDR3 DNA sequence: TGCGCCAGCAGCCTCCAGCGGGAGGTCCCCGGGGAGCTGTTTTTT.

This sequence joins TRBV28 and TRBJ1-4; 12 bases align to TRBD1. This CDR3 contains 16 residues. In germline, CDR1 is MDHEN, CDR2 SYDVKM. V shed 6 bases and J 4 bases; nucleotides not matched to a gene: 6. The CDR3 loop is CASSLGQGADNEKLFF. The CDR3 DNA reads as TGTGCCAGCAGCCTGGGACAGGGGGCGGATAATGAAAAACTGTTTTTT.

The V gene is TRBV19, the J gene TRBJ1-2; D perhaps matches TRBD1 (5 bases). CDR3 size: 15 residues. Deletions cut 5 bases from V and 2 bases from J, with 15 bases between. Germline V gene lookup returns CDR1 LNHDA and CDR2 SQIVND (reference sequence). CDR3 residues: CASSPWGVHNYGYTF. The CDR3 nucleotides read TGTGCCAGTAGTCCCTGGGGGGTTCACAACTATGGCTACACCTTC.

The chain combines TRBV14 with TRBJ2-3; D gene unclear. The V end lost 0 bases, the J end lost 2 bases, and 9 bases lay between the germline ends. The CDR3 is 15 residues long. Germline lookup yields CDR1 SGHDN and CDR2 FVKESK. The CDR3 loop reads CASSQDRHYTDTQYF. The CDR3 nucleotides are TGTGCCAGCAGCCAAGATCGGCACTACACAGATACGCAGTATTTT. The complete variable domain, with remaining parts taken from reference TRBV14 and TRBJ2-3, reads EAGVTQFPSHSVIEKGQTVTLRCDPISGHDNLYWYRRVMGKEIKFLLHFVKESKQDESGMPNNRFLAERTGGTYSTLKVQPAELEDSGVYFCASSQDRHYTDTQYFGPGTRLTVL.

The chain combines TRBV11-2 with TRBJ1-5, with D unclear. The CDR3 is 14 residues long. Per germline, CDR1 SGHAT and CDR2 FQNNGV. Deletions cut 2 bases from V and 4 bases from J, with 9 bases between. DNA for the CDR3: TGTGCCAGCAGCTTAACAGAAACAAATCAGCCCCAGCATTTT. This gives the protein CASSLTETNQPQHF.

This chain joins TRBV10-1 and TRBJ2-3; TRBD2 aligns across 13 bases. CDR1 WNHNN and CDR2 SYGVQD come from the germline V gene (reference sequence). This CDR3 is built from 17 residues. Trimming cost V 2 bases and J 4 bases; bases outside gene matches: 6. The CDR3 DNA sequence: TGCGCCAGCAGTGAGCAGGGACTAGCGGGATCCTCAGATACGCAGTATTTT. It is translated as CASSEQGLAGSSDTQYF.

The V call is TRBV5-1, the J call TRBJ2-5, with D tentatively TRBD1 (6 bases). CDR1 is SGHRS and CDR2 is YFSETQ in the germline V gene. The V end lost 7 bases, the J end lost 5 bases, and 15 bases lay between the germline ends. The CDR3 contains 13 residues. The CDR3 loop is CASGTGWGETQYF. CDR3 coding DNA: TGCGCCAGCGGAACAGGGTGGGGGGAGACCCAGTACTTC.

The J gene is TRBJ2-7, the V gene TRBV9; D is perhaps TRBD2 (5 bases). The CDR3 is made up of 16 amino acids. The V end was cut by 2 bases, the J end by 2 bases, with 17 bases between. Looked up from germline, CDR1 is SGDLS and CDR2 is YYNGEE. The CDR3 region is CASSVASSRPPYEQYF. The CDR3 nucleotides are TGTGCCAGCAGCGTGGCTAGCTCGAGACCCCCCTACGAGCAGTACTTC.

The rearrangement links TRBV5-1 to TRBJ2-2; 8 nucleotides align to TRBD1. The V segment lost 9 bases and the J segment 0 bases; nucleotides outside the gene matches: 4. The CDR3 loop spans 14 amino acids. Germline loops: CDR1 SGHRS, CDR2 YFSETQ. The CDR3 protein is CANRQGTNTGELFF. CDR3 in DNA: TGCGCCAATAGACAGGGGACGAACACCGGGGAGCTGTTTTTT. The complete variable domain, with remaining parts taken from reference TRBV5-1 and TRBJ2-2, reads KAGVTQTPRYLIKTRGQQVTLSCSPISGHRSVSWYQQTPGQGLQFLFEYFSETQRNKGNFPGRFSGRQFSNSRSEMNVSTLELGDSALYLCANRQGTNTGELFFGEGSRLTVL.